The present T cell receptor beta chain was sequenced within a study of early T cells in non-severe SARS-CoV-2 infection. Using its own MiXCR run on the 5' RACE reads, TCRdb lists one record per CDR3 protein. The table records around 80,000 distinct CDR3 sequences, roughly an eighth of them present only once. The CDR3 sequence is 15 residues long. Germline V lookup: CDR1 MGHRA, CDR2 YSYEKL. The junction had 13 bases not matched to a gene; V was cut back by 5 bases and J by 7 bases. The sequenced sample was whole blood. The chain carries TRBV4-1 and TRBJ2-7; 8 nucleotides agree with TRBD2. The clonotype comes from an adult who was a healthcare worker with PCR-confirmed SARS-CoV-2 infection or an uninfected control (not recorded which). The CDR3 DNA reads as TGCGCCAGCAGCTCAATAAGCGGGAGAGGCTGGGAGCAGTACTTC. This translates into CASSSISGRGWEQYF.